This TCR beta chain was retrieved from a study of OX40 agonist ivuxolimab in advanced cancers. Study-level background: Patients in the trial were receiving intravenous ivuxolimab every 2 weeks, at doses of 0.01 to 10 mg/kg. Study-wide results and caveats: Partial responders receiving 0.1-3.0 mg/kg showed among the lowest clonal expansion. On average, CD8+ T cells had more expanded clones than CD4+.

A note on this clone: The antigen is undetermined.

The repertoire was sequenced with immunoSEQ multiplex PCR; TCRdb's copy has only in-frame clones and lacks some. The table lists 20,000 to 25,000 clones, about 65% of them singletons. The junction had 9 bases not matched to a gene; V was cut back by 5 bases and J by 10 bases. This CDR3 spans 15 amino acids. CDR1 is LNHDA, CDR2 SQIVND, per germline (reference sequence). This clonotype was obtained from an adult with an advanced solid tumor such as melanoma, head and neck, liver or kidney cancer. Sequences were derived from CD4+ or CD8+ T cells sorted from blood, sampled in a trial of the OX40 agonist ivuxolimab. The chain is built from TRBV19 and TRBJ1-6, with TRBD1 identical over 9 bases. DNA of the CDR3: TGTGCCAGTAGTGATCCGGGACAGGGCAGCTCACCCCTCCACTTT. This sequence encodes CASSDPGQGSSPLHF.